These 32 T cell receptor beta chains were sequenced from one sample in a study of CD8 T cells in Susac syndrome. Random hexamers primed reverse transcription of roughly 0.45 to 1 ug RNA. One entry per CDR3 protein, called by TCRdb with MiXCR from the immunoSEQ multiplex PCR reads. This sample has about 76,000 distinct CDR3 sequences, with 90% to 95% found just once. Sequenced material: CD8+ T cells from PBMCs. These receptors were collected from a human donor with multiple sclerosis.

The genes are TRBV6-2 or TRBV6-3 and TRBJ1-2; no firm D call. Trimming took 2 bases from V and 12 from J, leaving 10 bases between them. This CDR3 is built from 11 residues. Germline V gene sequence: CDR1 MNHEY, CDR2 SVGEGT. The CDR3 coding sequence is TGTGCCAGCAGTTACCCCAGCCAACACACCTTC. Translation: CASSYPSQHTF.

This clonotype appeared once. The V gene is TRBV6-5, the J gene TRBJ1-1; the D is unclear. Germline CDR1 MNHEY, CDR2 SVGAGI. CDR3 length equals 15 residues. Trimming took 4 bases from V and 3 from J, leaving 15 bases between them. This CDR3 is CASSSSPTGYTEAFF. The CDR3 DNA is TGTGCCAGCAGTTCTTCCCCGACGGGATACACTGAAGCTTTCTTT.

V gene TRBV5-6 combines with J gene TRBJ1-1, with TRBD1 matching over 9 bases. The CDR3 contains 15 residues. Germline loops: CDR1 SGHDT, CDR2 YYEEEE. Trimming removed 3 bases from V and 3 bases from J; junction bases left unmatched: 6. The CDR3 spells CASSSYRGLDTEAFF. The CDR3 DNA reads TGTGCCAGCAGCTCGTACAGGGGGCTGGACACTGAAGCTTTCTTT.

The genes are TRBV3-1 and TRBJ1-1; weak D call: TRBD1 (5 bases). V lost 4 bases and J lost 5, with 14 bases in between. Germline CDR1 is LGHDT and CDR2 is YNNKEL (reference sequence). The length of the CDR3 is 14 residues. CDR3 nucleotide sequence: TGTGCCAGCAGCCCTGGCAGGGAGAAGACTGAAGCTTTCTTT. Its protein product is CASSPGREKTEAFF.

This sequence joins TRBV7-9 and TRBJ2-7, with D tentatively TRBD1 (6 bases). Germline V gene data show CDR1 as SEHNR and CDR2 as FQNEAQ (reference sequence). Trimming left V 5 bases short and J 6 bases short, with 20 bases between. The CDR3 has 15 residues. CDR3 sequence reads: CASSEPGVGIGEQYF. The DNA for the CDR3 is TGTGCCAGCAGCGAACCAGGGGTCGGGATTGGCGAGCAGTACTTC.

The chain uses TRBV20-1 and TRBJ2-1; D gene uncertain. The germline V gene has CDR1 DFQATT and CDR2 SNEGSKA (reference sequence). The CDR3 spans 14 residues. The V end was cut by 4 bases, the J end by 0 bases, with 10 bases between. CDR3 protein: CSAMAESSYNEQFF. DNA of the CDR3: TGCAGTGCTATGGCGGAGAGCTCCTACAATGAGCAGTTCTTC.

The chain joins TRBV29-1 to TRBJ1-2, with a tentative D call TRBD1 (5 bases). V dropped 4 bases and J dropped 3 bases, with 9 bases sitting between them. The CDR3 sequence is 12 residues long. The germline CDR1 and CDR2 sequences are SQVTM and ANQGSEA. The CDR3 region is CSVVGQDYGYTF. The CDR3 nucleotides read TGCAGCGTTGTGGGGCAGGACTATGGCTACACCTTC.

V gene TRBV12-3 or TRBV12-4 combines with J gene TRBJ1-2; D is unclear. Deletions cut 3 bases from V and 6 bases from J, with 14 bases between. The CDR3 consists of 14 residues. As DNA, the CDR3 is TGTGCCAGCAGTTTTCAATTGAGGGTCCATGGCTACACCTTC. Residues: CASSFQLRVHGYTF.

CDR3 bases: TGTGCCAGCAGTGGCGCCGGTGGTACAGATACGCAGTATTTT. Protein: CASSGAGGTDTQYF. The chain employs TRBV13 and TRBJ2-3; no firm D call. Germline loops: CDR1 PRHDT, CDR2 FYEKMQ (reference sequence). This CDR3 contains 14 residues. V lost 6 bases and J lost 3, with 13 bases in between.

The chain recombines TRBV6-2 or TRBV6-3 with TRBJ2-1, with 12 bases identical to TRBD2. The J segment lost 6 bases and the V segment lost 4 bases, leaving 7 bases of the junction unmatched. Germline V gives CDR1 MNHEY, CDR2 SVGEGT. The CDR3 sequence is 16 residues long. This CDR3 is CASSWPSGRALNEQFF. The CDR3 nucleotides read TGTGCCAGCAGTTGGCCTAGCGGGAGGGCCCTCAATGAGCAGTTCTTC.

This chain uses TRBV13 with TRBJ2-7; D perhaps matches TRBD2 (6 bases). Trimming removed 5 bases at V and 3 bases at J, with 14 bases between. The germline V gene has CDR1 PRHDT and CDR2 FYEKMQ (reference sequence). The CDR3 runs 14 residues. The CDR3 spells CASSPWDSRYEQYF. The CDR3 DNA is TGTGCCAGCAGCCCTTGGGACTCCCGCTACGAGCAGTACTTC.

The J gene is TRBJ1-1, the V gene TRBV29-1; maybe TRBD1 (5 bases). Germline V gene data show CDR1 as SQVTM and CDR2 as ANQGSEA. V was shortened by 7 bases and J by 3 bases, with 15 bases between the two germline ends. The CDR3 contains 13 residues. Here the CDR3 DNA reads TGCAGCGCCCCGGATGGGGGGGACACTGAAGCTTTCTTT. Translated, it gives CSAPDGGDTEAFF.

The rearrangement links TRBV9 to TRBJ2-7, with 9 bases that match TRBD2. CDR1 and CDR2 (germline): SGDLS, YYNGEE. Unmatched junction bases numbered 5, after V lost 0 bases and J lost 1 base. This CDR3 has 16 amino acids. The CDR3 nucleotides read TGTGCCAGCAGCGTAGCTGCGACTAGCGGATCCTACGAGCAGTACTTC. Its protein product is CASSVAATSGSYEQYF.

The chain is built from TRBV19 and TRBJ2-3; TRBD2 agrees at 12 bases. The germline gives CDR1 LNHDA, CDR2 SQIVND (reference sequence). The CDR3 is 16 residues long. The ends lost 6 bases at V and 2 bases at J; junction bases unmatched: 6. The CDR3 loop reads CASSPLAGGPTDTQYF. The CDR3 coding sequence is TGTGCCAGTAGCCCGCTAGCGGGAGGGCCCACAGATACGCAGTATTTT.

The chain carries TRBV28 and TRBJ2-7; possibly TRBD2 for D (6 bases). The length of the CDR3 is 14 residues. CDR1 and CDR2 (germline): MDHEN, SYDVKM. The V gene lost 6 bases and the J gene lost 5 bases, with 17 bases spanning the gap. CDR3 coding DNA: TGTGCCAGCAGCCCCCCCCTTGCGGGGAACGAGCAGTACTTC. Its translation: CASSPPLAGNEQYF.

This chain connects TRBV14 to TRBJ2-7; 7 bases map to TRBD1. The CDR3 has 17 residues. The germline gives CDR1 SGHDN, CDR2 FVKESK. Unmatched junction bases numbered 14, after V lost 0 bases and J lost 6 bases. The chain's CDR3 is CASSQDLDREFWCEQYF. CDR3 nucleotide sequence: TGTGCCAGCAGCCAAGATCTCGACAGGGAGTTTTGGTGCGAGCAGTACTTC.

The chain links TRBV3-1 to TRBJ2-3; the D is unclear. This CDR3 region has 16 residues. Trimming left V 0 bases short and J 0 bases short, with 10 bases between. CDR1 is LGHDT, CDR2 YNNKEL, per germline (reference sequence). CDR3 loop: CASSQDWASSTDTQYF. CDR3 DNA sequence: TGTGCCAGCAGCCAAGACTGGGCGTCTAGCACAGATACGCAGTATTTT.

The chain carries TRBV7-6 and TRBJ2-1; 16 positions agree with TRBD2. V lost 7 bases to trimming and J lost 7 bases; unmatched junction nucleotides: 1. Germline CDR1 and CDR2: SGHVS and FNYEAQ. The CDR3 runs 14 residues. DNA of the CDR3: TGTGCCAGCACGGGACTAGCGGGAGGGAATGAGCAGTTCTTC. Protein product: CASTGLAGGNEQFF.

The chain combines TRBV7-8 with TRBJ2-2; D gene unclear. The CDR3 runs 14 residues. In germline, CDR1 is SGHVS, CDR2 FQNEAQ. Between the trimmed V and J ends, which lost 3 bases and 5 bases, there was a span of 10 bases. CDR3 sequence (DNA): TGTGCCAGCAGCTTTTATCGGGTAACCGGGGAGCTGTTTTTT. It is translated as CASSFYRVTGELFF.

The rearrangement joins TRBV28 to TRBJ2-7; a weak D match, TRBD2 (7 bases). V dropped 8 bases and J dropped 6 bases, with 14 bases sitting between them. Germline lookup yields CDR1 MDHEN and CDR2 SYDVKM. This CDR3 is 12 amino acids long. The CDR3 is CASSLGGLEQYF. The CDR3 bases are TGTGCCAGCTCTCTGGGGGGGCTCGAGCAGTACTTC.

J is TRBJ1-2 and V is TRBV27; no clear D. The CDR3 spans 16 residues. V was cut by 3 bases and J by 1 base, with 15 bases left in between. Per the germline V gene, CDR1 is MNHEY and CDR2 is SMNVEV (reference sequence). CDR3 in amino acids: CASSFSASTDNYGYTF. CDR3 DNA: TGTGCCAGCAGTTTTAGCGCCTCAACAGATAACTATGGCTACACCTTC.

This rearrangement joins TRBV3-1 to TRBJ2-2; 7 nucleotides match TRBD2. The junction had 6 bases not matched to a gene; V was cut back by 0 bases and J by 5 bases. The CDR3 has 16 amino acids. Looked up from germline, CDR1 is LGHDT and CDR2 is YNNKEL (reference sequence). The CDR3 region is CASSQDWGGRTGELFF. Here the CDR3 DNA reads TGTGCCAGCAGCCAAGATTGGGGGGGTCGGACCGGGGAGCTGTTTTTT.

CDR3 residues: CASSQGWYNEQFF. The CDR3 bases are TGTGCCAGCAGCCAAGGATGGTACAATGAGCAGTTCTTC. V gene TRBV4-2 combines with J gene TRBJ2-1, with D unresolved. This CDR3 region has 13 residues. V lost 1 base and J 4 bases, leaving 5 bases between the germline ends. Per the germline V gene, CDR1 is LGHNA and CDR2 is YNFKEQ.

This chain joins TRBV5-1 and TRBJ2-1; the D is unclear. CDR1 and CDR2 from the germline V gene are SGHRS and YFSETQ. The CDR3 contains 16 residues. Trimming shortened V by 0 bases and J by 8 bases, and 18 bases separated the two germline ends. CDR3 bases: TGCGCCAGCAGCTTGGCCAAGATAGTAAAGGTCCATGAGCAGTTCTTC. Its protein is CASSLAKIVKVHEQFF.

The gene calls are TRBV13 and TRBJ2-7; TRBD2 matches at 8 bases. Trimming took 1 base from V and 4 from J; bases not matched to a gene: 6. The CDR3 runs 15 residues. Germline CDR1 PRHDT, CDR2 FYEKMQ (reference sequence). CDR3 amino acids: CASSLAGGPRYEQYF. CDR3 nucleotide sequence: TGTGCCAGCAGCTTAGCGGGAGGGCCTAGGTACGAGCAGTACTTC.

The V gene is TRBV4-1, the J gene TRBJ2-7; D not certain. The V end was cut by 2 bases, the J end by 1 base, with 6 bases between. CDR3 length: 13 residues. Germline-derived CDR1 and CDR2 are MGHRA and YSYEKL. The chain's CDR3 is CASSQRKSYEQYF. CDR3 in DNA: TGCGCCAGCAGCCAAAGAAAATCCTACGAGCAGTACTTC.

DNA of the CDR3: TGTGCCAGCAGCCGCGACAGGGCTGGGGCCAACGTCCTGACTTTC. Translating gives CASSRDRAGANVLTF. The chain joins TRBV28 to TRBJ2-6; TRBD1 agrees at 7 bases. Trimming cost V 6 bases and J 2 bases; bases outside gene matches: 4. CDR1 MDHEN and CDR2 SYDVKM come from the germline V gene. The CDR3 contains 15 residues. The full variable domain, in which reference TRBV28 and TRBJ2-6 provide the parts outside the CDR3, is DVKVTQSSRYLVKRTGEKVFLECVQDMDHENMFWYRQDPGLGLRLIYFSYDVKMKEKGDIPEGYSVSREKKERFSLILESASTNQTSMYLCASSRDRAGANVLTFGAGSRLTVL.

This clonotype was observed a few times. This chain connects TRBV2 to TRBJ2-1; 13 bases line up with TRBD2. The V gene's germline CDR1 is SNHLY and CDR2 FYNNEI. The V and J ends lost 4 bases and 10 bases, in that order; junction bases with no gene match: 4. This CDR3 contains 14 residues. The chain's CDR3 is CASSGLAGGLEQFF. CDR3 coding DNA: TGTGCCAGCAGTGGACTAGCGGGGGGCCTAGAGCAGTTCTTC. Looking up the rest from reference TRBV2 and TRBJ2-1 gives the full variable domain: EPEVTQTPSHQVTQMGQEVILRCVPISNHLYFYWYRQILGQKVEFLVSFYNNEISEKSEIFDDQFSVERPDGSNFTLKIRSTKLEDSAMYFCASSGLAGGLEQFFGPGTRLTVL.

The chain has TRBV10-3 and TRBJ1-1; no clear D. V shed 6 bases and J shed 0 bases, with 8 bases lying between them. The CDR3 is 13 residues long. Germline CDR1 and CDR2: ENHRY and SYGVKD. The CDR3 nucleotides are TGTGCCATCAGAGAGACACTGAACACTGAAGCTTTCTTT. Translation: CAIRETLNTEAFF.

CDR3 loop: CASSLARLAPYNEQFF. The CDR3 DNA follows: TGTGCCAGCAGCTTAGCACGGTTAGCGCCGTACAATGAGCAGTTCTTC. V gene TRBV7-8 combines with J gene TRBJ2-1, with D maybe TRBD2 (5 bases). CDR1 and CDR2 from the germline V gene are SGHVS and FQNEAQ. This CDR3 is 16 amino acids long. Trimming stripped 0 bases from V and 4 bases from J, with 13 bases between. Drawing the rest from reference TRBV7-8 and TRBJ2-1, the complete variable domain is GAGVSQSPRYKVAKRGQDVALRCDPISGHVSLFWYQQALGQGPEFLTYFQNEAQLDKSGLPSDRFFAERPEGSVSTLKIQRTQQEDSAVYLCASSLARLAPYNEQFFGPGTRLTVL.

V and J are TRBV27 and TRBJ2-1, with 7 bases fitting TRBD1. CDR1 and CDR2 (germline): MNHEY, SMNVEV (reference sequence). CDR3 length: 16 amino acids. J lost 1 base, V lost 6 bases, and 9 bases had no gene match. CDR3 sequence reads: CASRSGTDRSYNEQFF. The CDR3 nucleotides are TGTGCCAGCAGATCCGGGACAGACAGGTCCTACAATGAGCAGTTCTTC.

The chain uses TRBV29-1 and TRBJ1-1; D not certain. This CDR3 has 14 residues. Germline CDR1 is SQVTM and CDR2 is ANQGSEA. V was pared by 4 bases and J by 4 bases, with 16 bases between. This CDR3 is CSVAPGPRTTEAFF. In DNA, the CDR3 is TGCAGCGTTGCACCCGGACCCAGGACCACTGAAGCTTTCTTT.